The clone carrying this T cell receptor (beta chain) occurred many times. The record originates from a study of neurological immune-mediated disorders. MiXCR, applied by TCRdb to the 5' RACE reads, yields one record per CDR3 protein. The repertoire holds fewer than 25,000 distinct CDR3 sequences, with around an eighth as singletons. The source of this sequence is a woman aged 40 to 50 with HTLV-1-associated myelopathy (HAM/TSP). Sequencing used PBMCs.

The CDR3 region is CASRFEERDTQYF. For the CDR3, the DNA is TGCGCCAGCAGGTTTGAGGAGCGCGATACGCAGTATTTT. V and J are TRBV5-1 and TRBJ2-3; D unresolved. This CDR3 comprises 13 residues. The V and J ends lost 5 bases and 6 bases respectively, with 13 bases between them. Germline V gene lookup returns CDR1 SGHRS and CDR2 YFSETQ.